These 12 T cell receptor beta chains came from one sample sequenced in a study of control samples from healthy donors and cancer patients. TCRdb keeps only in-frame clones here, not all; method: immunoSEQ multiplex PCR. Among roughly 120,000 clones listed, around nine tenths were seen once. The sequenced sample consisted of blood. Receptors originate from a woman aged 70-85 years in good health.

This sequence joins TRBV29-1 and TRBJ2-1; 8 nucleotides agree with TRBD2. Germline CDR1 SQVTM, CDR2 ANQGSEA. The CDR3 is made up of 13 amino acids. The ends lost 7 bases at V and 10 bases at J; junction bases unmatched: 12. CDR3 region: CSGRAGGVGEQFF. CDR3 bases: TGCAGCGGCCGGGCGGGGGGCGTTGGGGAGCAGTTCTTC.

The chain recombines TRBV27 with TRBJ2-7; the D gene is possibly TRBD2 (6 bases). The V end was cut by 5 bases, the J end by 3 bases, with 14 bases between. The CDR3 extends over 14 amino acids. Germline V CDR1 and CDR2: MNHEY, SMNVEV (reference sequence). The CDR3 reads CASSNTPGSYEQYF. CDR3 sequence (DNA): TGTGCCAGCAGTAACACTCCCGGGAGCTACGAGCAGTACTTC.

V usage is TRBV11-1 and J usage is TRBJ1-2, with a possible D match to TRBD1 (6 bases). The CDR3 spans 15 residues. Germline V gene sequence: CDR1 SGHAT, CDR2 FQDESV (reference sequence). Trimming removed 1 base at V and 3 bases at J, with 12 bases between. CDR3 sequence: CASSLGPGEYYGYTF. In DNA, the CDR3 is TGTGCCAGCAGCTTAGGACCAGGGGAATACTATGGCTACACCTTC.

This clone came up once. This sample includes further DNA sequences coding for the same CDR3. This chain links TRBV5-1 with TRBJ2-6, with 12 bases matching TRBD1. The V gene's germline CDR1 is SGHRS and CDR2 YFSETQ. This CDR3 has 19 amino acids. J lost 4 bases, V lost 3 bases, and 11 bases had no gene match. For the CDR3, the DNA is TGCGCCAGCAGCTCCGCGGGACAGGGGGCGGCGTGGGGGGCCAACGTCCTGACTTTC. This gives the protein CASSSAGQGAAWGANVLTF.

V is TRBV6-5 and J is TRBJ1-6; a weak D match, TRBD1 (5 bases). Trimming took 2 bases from V and 9 from J, leaving 14 bases between them. The germline gives CDR1 MNHEY, CDR2 SVGAGI. CDR3 length equals 15 residues. The CDR3 reads CASSYGTQSGSPLHF. The CDR3, as DNA: TGTGCCAGCAGTTACGGGACCCAGAGCGGTTCACCCCTCCACTTT.

The V gene is TRBV9, the J gene TRBJ1-2; 12 bases map to TRBD1. The ends lost 1 base at V and 7 bases at J; junction bases unmatched: 5. Germline CDR1 and CDR2: SGDLS and YYNGEE. The CDR3 spans 15 residues. The CDR3 DNA sequence: TGTGCCAGCAGCGTACTGGGACAGGGGGCTAGTGGCTACACCTTC. Its protein is CASSVLGQGASGYTF. Full variable domain (missing parts from reference TRBV9 and TRBJ1-2): DSGVTQTPKHLITATGQRVTLRCSPRSGDLSVYWYQQSLDQGLQFLIQYYNGEERAKGNILERFSAQQFPDLHSELNLSSLELGDSALYFCASSVLGQGASGYTFGSGTRLTVV.

The rearrangement links TRBV12-3 or TRBV12-4 to TRBJ2-1; no clear D gene. Between the trimmed V and J ends, which lost 6 bases and 8 bases, there was a span of 14 bases. There are 13 residues in the CDR3. This CDR3 reads CASSRPATDEQFF. DNA for the CDR3: TGTGCCAGCAGCCGGCCCGCCACGGATGAGCAGTTCTTC.

V is TRBV4-2 and J is TRBJ2-7, with 10 bases lining up with TRBD2. Looked up from germline, CDR1 is LGHNA and CDR2 is YNFKEQ. The ends lost 2 bases at V and 7 bases at J; junction bases unmatched: 5. There are 14 residues in the CDR3. The CDR3 loop reads CASSQQAGGHEQYF. DNA of the CDR3: TGTGCCAGCAGCCAACAAGCGGGGGGGCATGAGCAGTACTTC.

CDR3 nucleotide sequence: TGCGCCAGCAGCCAAGATAGGGCGGTCTATGGCTACACCTTC. This sequence encodes CASSQDRAVYGYTF. The rearrangement links TRBV4-1 to TRBJ1-2; D unresolved. V was cut by 0 bases and J by 4 bases, with 9 bases left in between. The CDR3 sequence is 14 residues long. Germline CDR1 reads MGHRA; CDR2 reads YSYEKL.

V usage is TRBV9 and J usage is TRBJ1-6; unclear D gene. Germline CDR1 reads SGDLS; CDR2 reads YYNGEE. CDR3 length: 12 amino acids. Trimming took off 0 bases at V and 14 bases at J, with 9 bases between the two ends. This CDR3 is CASSVANSALHF. As DNA, the CDR3 is TGTGCCAGCAGCGTAGCGAATAGTGCCCTCCACTTT.

The CDR3 DNA reads as TGCACGGGGACGGGGGGATACAATGAGCAGTTCTTC. Amino acids: CTGTGGYNEQFF. The chain is built from TRBV29-1 and TRBJ2-1; 7 nucleotides match TRBD2. The germline gives CDR1 SQVTM, CDR2 ANQGSEA. The CDR3 extends over 12 amino acids.

The gene calls are TRBV20-1 and TRBJ1-2; maybe TRBD1 (6 bases). The germline V gene encodes CDR1 DFQATT and CDR2 SNEGSKA (reference sequence). V was cut by 3 bases and J by 8 bases, with 19 bases left in between. The CDR3 length is 14 residues. CDR3 sequence: CSASEGQGREGYTF. The CDR3 region has the DNA TGCAGTGCTAGTGAGGGGCAGGGGAGGGAAGGCTACACCTTC.